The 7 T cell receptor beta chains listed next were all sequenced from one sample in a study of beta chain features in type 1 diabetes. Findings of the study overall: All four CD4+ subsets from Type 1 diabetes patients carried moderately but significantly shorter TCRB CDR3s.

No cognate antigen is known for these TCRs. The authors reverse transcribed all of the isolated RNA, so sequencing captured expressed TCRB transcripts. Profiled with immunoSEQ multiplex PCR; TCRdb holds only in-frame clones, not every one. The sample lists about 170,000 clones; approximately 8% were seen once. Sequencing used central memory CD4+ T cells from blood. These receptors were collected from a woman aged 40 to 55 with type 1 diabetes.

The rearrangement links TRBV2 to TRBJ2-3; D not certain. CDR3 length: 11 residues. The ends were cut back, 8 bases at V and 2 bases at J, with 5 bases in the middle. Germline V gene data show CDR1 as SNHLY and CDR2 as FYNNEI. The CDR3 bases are TGTGCCAGCCTCTCCACAGATACGCAGTATTTT. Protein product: CASLSTDTQYF.

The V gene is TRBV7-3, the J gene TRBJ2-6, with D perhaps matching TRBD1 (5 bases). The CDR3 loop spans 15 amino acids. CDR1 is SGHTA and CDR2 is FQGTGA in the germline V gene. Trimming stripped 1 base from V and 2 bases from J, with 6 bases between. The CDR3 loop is CASSLMGPGANVLTF. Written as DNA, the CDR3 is TGTGCCAGCAGCTTAATGGGGCCTGGGGCCAACGTCCTGACTTTC.

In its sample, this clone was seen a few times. The CDR3 DNA sequence: TGTGCCAGCAGCTTATCGAGGGATCAGCCCCAGCATTTT. Protein product: CASSLSRDQPQHF. The chain is built from TRBV11-1 and TRBJ1-5, with D unresolved. Trimming left V 2 bases short and J 5 bases short, with 7 bases between. Looked up from germline, CDR1 is SGHAT and CDR2 is FQDESV (reference sequence). CDR3 length: 13 amino acids. The whole variable domain, remainder taken from reference TRBV11-1 and TRBJ1-5, is EAEVAQSPRYKITEKSQAVAFWCDPISGHATLYWYRQILGQGPELLVQFQDESVVDDSQLPKDRFSAERLKGVDSTLKIQPAELGDSAMYLCASSLSRDQPQHFGDGTRLSIL.

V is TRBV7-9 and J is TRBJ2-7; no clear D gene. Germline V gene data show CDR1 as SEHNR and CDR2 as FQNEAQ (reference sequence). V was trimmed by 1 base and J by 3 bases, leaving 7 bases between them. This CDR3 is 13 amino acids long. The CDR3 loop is CASSLVRNYEQYF. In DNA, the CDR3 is TGTGCCAGCAGCTTAGTCAGAAACTACGAGCAGTACTTC. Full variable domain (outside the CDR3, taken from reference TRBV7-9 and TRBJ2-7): DTGVSQNPRHKITKRGQNVTFRCDPISEHNRLYWYRQTLGQGPEFLTYFQNEAQLEKSRLLSDRFSAERPKGSFSTLEIQRTEQGDSAMYLCASSLVRNYEQYFGPGTRLTVT.

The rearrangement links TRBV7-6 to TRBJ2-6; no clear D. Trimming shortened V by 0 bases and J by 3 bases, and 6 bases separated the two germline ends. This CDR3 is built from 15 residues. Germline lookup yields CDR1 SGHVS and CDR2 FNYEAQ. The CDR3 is CASSLATSGANVLTF. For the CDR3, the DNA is TGTGCCAGCAGCTTAGCGACAAGTGGGGCCAACGTCCTGACTTTC.

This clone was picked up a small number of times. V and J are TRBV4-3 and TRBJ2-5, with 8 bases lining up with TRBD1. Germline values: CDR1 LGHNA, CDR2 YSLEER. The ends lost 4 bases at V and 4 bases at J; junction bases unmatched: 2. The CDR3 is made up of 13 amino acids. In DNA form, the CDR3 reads TGCGCCAGCAGCCGGCAGGGGGCAGAGACCCAGTACTTC. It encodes CASSRQGAETQYF.

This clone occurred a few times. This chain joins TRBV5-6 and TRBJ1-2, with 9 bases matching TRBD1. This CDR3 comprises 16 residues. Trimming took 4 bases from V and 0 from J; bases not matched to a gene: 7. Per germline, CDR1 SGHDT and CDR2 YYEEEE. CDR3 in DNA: TGTGCCAGCAGCACGTATAGGACAGGGGCTAACTATGGCTACACCTTC. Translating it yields CASSTYRTGANYGYTF.